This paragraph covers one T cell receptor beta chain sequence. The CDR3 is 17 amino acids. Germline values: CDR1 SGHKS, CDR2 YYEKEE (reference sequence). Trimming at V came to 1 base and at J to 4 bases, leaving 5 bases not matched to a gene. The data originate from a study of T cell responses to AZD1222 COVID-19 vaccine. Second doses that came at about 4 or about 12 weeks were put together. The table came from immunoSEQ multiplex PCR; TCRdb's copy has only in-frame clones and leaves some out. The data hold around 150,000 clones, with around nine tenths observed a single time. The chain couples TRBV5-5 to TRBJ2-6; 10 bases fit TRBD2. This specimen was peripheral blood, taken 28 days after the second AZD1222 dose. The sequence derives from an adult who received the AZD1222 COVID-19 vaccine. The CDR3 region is CASSLSGRAQGANVLTF. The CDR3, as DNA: TGTGCCAGCAGCTTGAGCGGGAGGGCCCAAGGGGCCAACGTCCTGACTTTC.